This T cell receptor (beta chain) stems from a study of OX40 agonist ivuxolimab in advanced cancers. At the level of the study: Dose-escalation patients' cancers were hepatocellular carcinoma, melanoma, renal cell or head and neck cancer.

The assay was immunoSEQ multiplex PCR, and TCRdb's table has in-frame clones only and misses some. The sample has some 50,000 clones, 80% to 90% seen once. After removal of 5 bases from V and 4 bases from J, the junction contained 5 bases not matched to a gene. The CDR3 is 15 residues long. In germline, CDR1 is LNHDA, CDR2 SQIVND (reference sequence). Source: CD4+ or CD8+ T cells sorted from blood, taken in a trial of the OX40 agonist ivuxolimab. The sequence was obtained from an adult with an advanced solid tumor such as melanoma, head and neck, liver or kidney cancer. The V and J genes are TRBV19 and TRBJ2-7, with 13 bases lining up with TRBD2. DNA for the CDR3: TGTGCCAGTAGTGTGGGACTAGCGGGGAGTTACGAGCAGTACTTC. This translates into CASSVGLAGSYEQYF. The full variable domain, with the rest looked up from reference TRBV19 and TRBJ2-7, is DGGITQSPKYLFRKEGQNVTLSCEQNLNHDAMYWYRQDPGQGLRLIYYSQIVNDFQKGDIAEGYSVSREKKESFPLTVTSAQKNPTAFYLCASSVGLAGSYEQYFGPGTRLTVT.